The clone carrying this T cell receptor (beta chain) has a count of ten or more. Its antigen is undetermined. The data are from a study of CD8 T cells in ankylosing spondylitis. TCRdb reprocessed the 5' RACE reads with MiXCR, giving one entry per CDR3 protein. The sample contains some 120,000 distinct CDR3 sequences, roughly 7.3% of which appear only once. Study-level results: Disease-linked clones reportedly showed significant enrichment in matched ankylosing spondylitis synovial fluid.

The sequenced sample was blood, either unsorted or a sorted T cell fraction (not recorded which). The TCR sequence derives from a male donor with ankylosing spondylitis or in good health (not recorded which).

CDR3 nucleotide sequence: TGTGCCATCGGAGTAGAGGGTACGCAGTATTTT. Translating gives CAIGVEGTQYF. The chain couples TRBV10-3 to TRBJ2-3; the D gene is possibly TRBD2 (5 bases). V dropped 8 bases and J dropped 8 bases, with 11 bases sitting between them. The germline gives CDR1 ENHRY, CDR2 SYGVKD. CDR3 size: 11 residues.